Following are 25 T cell receptor beta chains from one sample sequenced in a study of CD8 T cells in ankylosing spondylitis. Findings of the study overall: Blood of patients with ankylosing spondylitis appeared to be characterized by a TCR beta motif of several highly homologous variants.

These receptors have no known antigen. Using its own MiXCR run on the 5' RACE reads, TCRdb lists one record per CDR3 protein. The sample lists some 840,000 distinct CDR3 sequences, approximately 12% occurring once. Sequencing input: blood, either unsorted or a sorted T cell fraction (not recorded which). These receptors were collected from a male donor with ankylosing spondylitis.

A word on this clonotype: Germline and junction disagree at one end, which may indicate a read error. This chain uses TRBV4-1 with TRBJ1-1; D not certain. This CDR3 is 13 amino acids long. The germline gives CDR1 MGHRA, CDR2 YSYEKL. The CDR3 sequence: CSSSQAANTEAFF. The CDR3 region has the DNA TGCTCCAGCAGCCAAGCCGCGAACACTGAAGCTTTCTTT.

This clonotype came up many times. This chain uses TRBV20-1 with TRBJ1-1; the match to TRBD1 covers 9 bases. The CDR3 has 13 amino acids. Trimming at V came to 6 bases and at J to 11 bases, leaving 13 bases not matched to a gene. CDR1 DFQATT and CDR2 SNEGSKA come from the germline V gene (reference sequence). For the CDR3, the DNA is TGCAGTGCAGCTAGTCCACAGGGGGCCCTGGCTTTCTTT. Its translation: CSAASPQGALAFF.

This clonotype was found a few times. The chain uses TRBV5-1 and TRBJ2-5; D tentatively reads TRBD1 or TRBD2 (7 bases each). Per germline, CDR1 SGHRS and CDR2 YFSETQ. The CDR3 contains 14 residues. The V end lost 3 bases, the J end lost 5 bases, and 14 bases lay between the germline ends. In DNA form, the CDR3 reads TGCGCCAGCAGCTGGGACAGCGGGGCGGAGACCCAGTACTTC. Residues: CASSWDSGAETQYF.

This clonotype was observed a handful of times. The J gene is TRBJ1-4, the V gene TRBV7-3, with TRBD1 matching over 8 bases. The CDR3 has 14 residues. Germline V gene sequence: CDR1 SGHTA, CDR2 FQGTGA. V was pared by 5 bases and J by 6 bases, with 5 bases of the junction left unmatched. CDR3 in DNA: TGTGCCAGCAGCCCGGACAGGGAGTATGAAAAACTGTTTTTT. It specifies CASSPDREYEKLFF.

This clonotype was seen only a few times. The CDR3 sequence is CAISGQDYGYTF. In nucleotides, the CDR3 is TGTGCCATCAGTGGACAGGACTATGGCTACACCTTC. The J gene is TRBJ1-2, the V gene TRBV10-3; D possibly corresponds to TRBD1 (6 bases). Germline CDR1 reads ENHRY; CDR2 reads SYGVKD. The CDR3 is 12 amino acids. V gave up 4 bases and J gave up 3 bases, with 6 bases separating them.

This clonotype showed up many times. The V gene is TRBV7-6, the J gene TRBJ2-7, with a possible D match to TRBD1 (6 bases). Germline V gene data show CDR1 as SGHVS and CDR2 as FNYEAQ. The CDR3 runs to 14 residues. The V and J ends lost 5 bases and 0 bases respectively, with 11 bases between them. This CDR3 is CASSTQQGSYEQYF. Here the CDR3 DNA reads TGTGCCAGCAGCACCCAACAGGGCTCCTACGAGCAGTACTTC.

This clonotype has only a few counts. The chain has TRBV5-1 and TRBJ2-7; a possible D gene is TRBD1 (5 bases). Trimming removed 6 bases at V and 6 bases at J, with 19 bases between. This CDR3 has 14 amino acids. Germline V gives CDR1 SGHRS, CDR2 YFSETQ. DNA of the CDR3: TGCGCCAGCATTTTAAGGGGTGGGGCTTGCGAGCAGTACTTC. Amino acids: CASILRGGACEQYF. Full variable domain (remainder filled in from reference TRBV5-1 and TRBJ2-7): KAGVTQTPRYLIKTRGQQVTLSCSPISGHRSVSWYQQTPGQGLQFLFEYFSETQRNKGNFPGRFSGRQFSNSRSEMNVSTLELGDSALYLCASILRGGACEQYFGPGTRLTVT.

This clonotype was found many times. The rearrangement links TRBV28 to TRBJ2-7; 7 bases are shared with TRBD2. Trimming at V came to 10 bases and at J to 5 bases, leaving 11 bases not matched to a gene. The CDR3 has 13 amino acids. Germline V gene lookup returns CDR1 MDHEN and CDR2 SYDVKM. For the CDR3, the DNA is TGTGCCACGGGGAGGGCCATCCTGAACGAGCAGTACTTC. Residues: CATGRAILNEQYF.

The V and J genes are TRBV5-1 and TRBJ2-1; D is uncertain. This CDR3 is built from 15 residues. CDR1 is SGHRS, CDR2 YFSETQ, per germline. Trimming removed 1 base at V and 0 bases at J, with 8 bases between. CDR3 bases: TGCGCCAGCAGCTTGAACACCCCCTCCTACAATGAGCAGTTCTTC. Its protein product is CASSLNTPSYNEQFF.

V gene TRBV20-1 combines with J gene TRBJ2-1; 9 nucleotides line up with TRBD2. Germline CDR1 reads DFQATT; CDR2 reads SNEGSKA (reference sequence). The CDR3 consists of 19 residues. With V trimmed by 0 bases and J by 1 base, 13 bases remained unmatched. This chain's CDR3 is CSARDRWREGLGSYNEQFF. In nucleotides, the CDR3 is TGCAGTGCTAGAGATCGTTGGCGGGAGGGCCTGGGGTCCTACAATGAGCAGTTCTTC.

This chain connects TRBV20-1 to TRBJ2-1; D gene ambiguous. The V end lost 6 bases, the J end lost 8 bases, and 11 bases lay between the germline ends. Germline-derived CDR1 and CDR2 are DFQATT and SNEGSKA (reference sequence). There are 11 residues in the CDR3. The CDR3 spells CSATRLYEQFF. The CDR3 nucleotides are TGCAGTGCCACCAGACTCTATGAGCAGTTCTTC.

This clonotype was seen many times. The gene calls are TRBV20-1 and TRBJ1-5; D is possibly TRBD1 (6 bases). Germline lookup yields CDR1 DFQATT and CDR2 SNEGSKA (reference sequence). This CDR3 contains 12 residues. The V end was cut by 2 bases, the J end by 8 bases, with 10 bases between. In DNA form, the CDR3 reads TGCAGTGCTAGACGGACAGCAAAGCCCCAGCATTTT. Protein sequence: CSARRTAKPQHF.

Only a few counts were recorded for this clonotype. This rearrangement joins TRBV20-1 to TRBJ2-1; D call uncertain. Germline-derived CDR1 and CDR2 are DFQATT and SNEGSKA (reference sequence). V was clipped by 6 bases and J by 8 bases, with 17 bases between them. CDR3 size: 13 residues. CDR3: CSAEPTGWDEQFF. The CDR3 bases are TGCAGTGCCGAGCCCACCGGTTGGGATGAGCAGTTCTTC.

V is TRBV5-6 and J is TRBJ2-2; D not resolved. The CDR3 contains 14 residues. Trimming shortened V by 6 bases and J by 4 bases, and 13 bases separated the two germline ends. CDR1 is SGHDT, CDR2 YYEEEE, per germline. The CDR3 DNA reads TGTGCCAGCACCTTTCTCAGTTCCACCGGGGAGCTGTTTTTT. Translating it yields CASTFLSSTGELFF.

V usage is TRBV6-5 and J usage is TRBJ2-7; 8 bases match TRBD1. The germline CDR1 and CDR2 sequences are MNHEY and SVGAGI. The CDR3 runs 17 residues. The ends lost 2 bases at V and 3 bases at J; junction bases unmatched: 12. The CDR3 sequence is CASSYPPGQGGSYEQYF. DNA for the CDR3: TGTGCCAGCAGTTACCCACCCGGACAGGGAGGTAGCTACGAGCAGTACTTC.

This clonotype was found a few times. The V call is TRBV4-3, the J call TRBJ1-5; D not certain. The CDR3 extends over 15 amino acids. Looked up from germline, CDR1 is LGHNA and CDR2 is YSLEER. The ends were cut back, 0 bases at V and 7 bases at J, with 13 bases in the middle. The chain's CDR3 is CASSQDQAPWQPQHF. The CDR3 DNA sequence: TGCGCCAGCAGCCAAGATCAAGCCCCCTGGCAGCCCCAGCATTTT.

This clonotype was counted between two and nine times. This rearrangement joins TRBV5-1 to TRBJ2-5; D tentatively reads TRBD1 or TRBD2 (5 bases each). The ends were cut back, 0 bases at V and 5 bases at J, with 17 bases in the middle. Per germline, CDR1 SGHRS and CDR2 YFSETQ. The CDR3 consists of 16 residues. The DNA for the CDR3 is TGCGCCAGCAGCTTGGGGGACCTCCAAAGGGAGGAGACCCAGTACTTC. Translated, it gives CASSLGDLQREETQYF.

With respect to this clonotype: The junction differs from germline at one of its ends, possibly a read error. The J gene is TRBJ1-1, the V gene TRBV6-1; tentative D call: TRBD1 (6 bases). Germline CDR1 reads MNHNS; CDR2 reads SASEGT. This CDR3 has 14 amino acids. The CDR3 loop reads CASSLDRLNNEAFF. The CDR3 nucleotides read TGTGCCAGCAGCCTCGACAGGCTTAACAATGAAGCTTTCTTT.

The V and J genes are TRBV10-3 and TRBJ1-1, with 7 positions matching TRBD1. Unmatched junction bases numbered 11, after V lost 2 bases and J lost 5 bases. CDR3 length: 16 amino acids. Germline V gene data show CDR1 as ENHRY and CDR2 as SYGVKD. The CDR3 DNA is TGTGCCATCAGTGAGAGGAAGGGGGCAGGCGGAACTGAAGCTTTCTTT. Translated, it gives CAISERKGAGGTEAFF.

This chain joins TRBV27 and TRBJ2-1; 10 bases align to TRBD2. Germline CDR1 MNHEY, CDR2 SMNVEV (reference sequence). The CDR3 is 17 residues long. V gave up 5 bases and J gave up 5 bases; unmatched junction bases: 12. CDR3 amino acids: CASSLRQAGGVDNEQFF. The CDR3 DNA reads as TGTGCCAGCAGTCTACGTCAAGCGGGAGGGGTTGACAATGAGCAGTTCTTC.

This clonotype was found a few times. The rearrangement joins TRBV25-1 to TRBJ1-1, with D unresolved. CDR1 is MGHDK, CDR2 SYGVNS, per germline. Trimming took 8 bases from V and 2 from J, leaving 12 bases between them. CDR3 length: 13 amino acids. CDR3 sequence reads: CASPTPDNTEAFF. The CDR3 nucleotides are TGTGCCAGCCCTACTCCAGACAACACTGAAGCTTTCTTT.

The chain has TRBV20-1 and TRBJ2-1; 8 nucleotides match TRBD1. Germline V gene sequence: CDR1 DFQATT, CDR2 SNEGSKA (reference sequence). This CDR3 region has 16 residues. Trimming at V came to 6 bases and at J to 2 bases, leaving 12 bases not matched to a gene. CDR3 in DNA: TGCAGTGCCCCGGTGATGGACAGGGCTCCCTACAATGAGCAGTTCTTC. This codes for CSAPVMDRAPYNEQFF.

J is TRBJ1-5 and V is TRBV12-3 or TRBV12-4, with a tentative D call TRBD1 (5 bases). The CDR3 contains 13 residues. Trimming left V 6 bases short and J 9 bases short, with 15 bases between. CDR3 residues: CASRLEPGRPQHF. The CDR3 DNA sequence: TGTGCCAGCAGACTTGAACCGGGGCGGCCCCAGCATTTT.

This clonotype was counted many times. This chain connects TRBV7-8 to TRBJ2-5; the D gene is possibly TRBD1 (5 bases). V lost 1 base and J 1 base, leaving 7 bases between the germline ends. Germline CDR1 is SGHVS and CDR2 is FQNEAQ. CDR3 size: 14 residues. The CDR3 sequence: CASSLGTIQETQYF. The CDR3, as DNA: TGTGCCAGCAGCTTAGGGACAATCCAAGAGACCCAGTACTTC.

A few counts support this clonotype. The V gene is TRBV20-1, the J gene TRBJ1-2, with unresolved D. The V end was cut by 5 bases, the J end by 0 bases, with 10 bases between. This CDR3 contains 13 residues. Germline CDR1 is DFQATT and CDR2 is SNEGSKA (reference sequence). This CDR3 reads CSAESLANYGYTF. CDR3 nucleotides: TGCAGTGCTGAAAGTTTAGCTAACTATGGCTACACCTTC.